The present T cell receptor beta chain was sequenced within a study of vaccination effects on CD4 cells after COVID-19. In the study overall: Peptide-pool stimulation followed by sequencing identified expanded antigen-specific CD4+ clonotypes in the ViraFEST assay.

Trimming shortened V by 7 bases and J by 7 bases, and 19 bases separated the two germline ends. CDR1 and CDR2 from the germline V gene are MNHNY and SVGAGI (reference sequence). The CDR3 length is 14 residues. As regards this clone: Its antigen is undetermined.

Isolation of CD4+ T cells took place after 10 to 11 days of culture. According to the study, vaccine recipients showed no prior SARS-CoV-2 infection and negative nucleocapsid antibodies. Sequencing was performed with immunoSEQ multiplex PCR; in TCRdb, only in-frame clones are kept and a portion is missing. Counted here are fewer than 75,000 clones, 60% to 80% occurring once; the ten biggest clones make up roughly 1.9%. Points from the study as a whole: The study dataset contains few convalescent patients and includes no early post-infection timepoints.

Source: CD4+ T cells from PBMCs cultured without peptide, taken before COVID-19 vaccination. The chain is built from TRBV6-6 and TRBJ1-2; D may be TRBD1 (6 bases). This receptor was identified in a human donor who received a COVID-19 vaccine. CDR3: CASTDPTGGGGYTF. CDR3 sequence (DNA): TGTGCCAGCACCGACCCGACAGGTGGCGGTGGCTACACCTTC.